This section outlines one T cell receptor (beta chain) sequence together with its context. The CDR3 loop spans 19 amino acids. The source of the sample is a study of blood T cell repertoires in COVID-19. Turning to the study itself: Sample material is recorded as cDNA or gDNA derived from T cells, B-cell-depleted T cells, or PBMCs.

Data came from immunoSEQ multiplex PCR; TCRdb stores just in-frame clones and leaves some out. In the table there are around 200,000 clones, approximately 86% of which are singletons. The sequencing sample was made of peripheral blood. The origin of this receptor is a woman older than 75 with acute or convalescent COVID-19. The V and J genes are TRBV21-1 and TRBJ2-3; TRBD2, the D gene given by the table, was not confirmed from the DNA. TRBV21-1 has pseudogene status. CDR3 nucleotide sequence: TGTGCCAGCAGCAACAAGGAGGGGAGGGGCGGGCCGTATGGGGATACGCAGTATTTT. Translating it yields CASSNKEGRGGPYGDTQYF.